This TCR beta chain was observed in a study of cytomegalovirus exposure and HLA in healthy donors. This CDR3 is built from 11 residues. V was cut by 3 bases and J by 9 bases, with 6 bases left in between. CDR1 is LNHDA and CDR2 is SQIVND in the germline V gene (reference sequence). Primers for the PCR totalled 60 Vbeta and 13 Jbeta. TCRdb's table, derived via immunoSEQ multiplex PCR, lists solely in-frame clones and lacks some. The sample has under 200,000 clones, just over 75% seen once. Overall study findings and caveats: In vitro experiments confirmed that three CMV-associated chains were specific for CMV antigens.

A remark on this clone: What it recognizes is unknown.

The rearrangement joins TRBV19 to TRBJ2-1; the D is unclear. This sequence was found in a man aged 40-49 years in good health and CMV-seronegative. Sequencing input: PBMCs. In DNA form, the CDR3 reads TGTGCCAGTAGTATCGGTAGTGAGCAGTTCTTC. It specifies CASSIGSEQFF.